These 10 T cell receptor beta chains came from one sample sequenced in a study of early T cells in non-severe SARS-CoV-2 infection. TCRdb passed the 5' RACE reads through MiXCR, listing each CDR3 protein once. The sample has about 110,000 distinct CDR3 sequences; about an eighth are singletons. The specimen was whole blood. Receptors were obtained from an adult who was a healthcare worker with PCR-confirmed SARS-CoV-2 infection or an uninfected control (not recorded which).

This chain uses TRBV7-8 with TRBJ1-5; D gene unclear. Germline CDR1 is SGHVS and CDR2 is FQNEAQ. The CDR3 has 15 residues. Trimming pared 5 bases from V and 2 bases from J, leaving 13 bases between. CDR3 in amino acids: CASSRERGRNQPQHF. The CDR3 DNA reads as TGTGCCAGCAGCCGAGAAAGAGGGCGCAATCAGCCCCAGCATTTT.

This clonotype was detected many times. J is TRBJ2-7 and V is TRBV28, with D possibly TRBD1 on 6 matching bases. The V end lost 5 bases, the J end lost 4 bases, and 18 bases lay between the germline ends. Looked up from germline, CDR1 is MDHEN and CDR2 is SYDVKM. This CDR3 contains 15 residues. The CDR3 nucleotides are TGTGCCAGCAGTCAGGGGACCCCCGGTCGGTACGAGCAGTACTTC. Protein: CASSQGTPGRYEQYF.

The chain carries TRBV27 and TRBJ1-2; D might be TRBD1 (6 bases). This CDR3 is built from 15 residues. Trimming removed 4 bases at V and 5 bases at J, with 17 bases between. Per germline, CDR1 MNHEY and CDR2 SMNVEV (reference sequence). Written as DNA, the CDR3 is TGTGCCAGCAGTTCGGCGGACAGCGACGTGTATGGCTACACCTTC. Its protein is CASSSADSDVYGYTF.

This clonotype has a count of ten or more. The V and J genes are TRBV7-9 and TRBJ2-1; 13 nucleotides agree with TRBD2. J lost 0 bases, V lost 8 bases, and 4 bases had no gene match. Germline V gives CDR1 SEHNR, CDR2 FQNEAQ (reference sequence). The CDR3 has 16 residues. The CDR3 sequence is CASPLAGGPSYNEQFF. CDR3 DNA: TGTGCCAGCCCACTAGCGGGAGGGCCCTCCTACAATGAGCAGTTCTTC.

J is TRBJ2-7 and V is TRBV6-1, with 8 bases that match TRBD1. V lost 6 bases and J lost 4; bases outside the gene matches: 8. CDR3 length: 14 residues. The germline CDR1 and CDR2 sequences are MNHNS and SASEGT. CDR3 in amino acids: CASSPQGARYEQYF. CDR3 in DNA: TGTGCCAGCAGCCCCCAGGGGGCGAGGTACGAGCAGTACTTC.

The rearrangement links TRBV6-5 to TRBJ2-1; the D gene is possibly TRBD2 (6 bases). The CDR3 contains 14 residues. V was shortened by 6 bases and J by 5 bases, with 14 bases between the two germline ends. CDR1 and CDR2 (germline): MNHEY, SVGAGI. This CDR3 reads CASSVHGEDNEQFF. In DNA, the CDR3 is TGTGCCAGCAGCGTACACGGGGAGGACAATGAGCAGTTCTTC.

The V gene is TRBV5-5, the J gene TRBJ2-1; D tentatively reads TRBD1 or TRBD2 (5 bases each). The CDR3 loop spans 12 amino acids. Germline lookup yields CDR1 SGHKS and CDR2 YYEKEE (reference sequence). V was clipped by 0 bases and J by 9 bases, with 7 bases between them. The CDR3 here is CASSLGGTEQFF. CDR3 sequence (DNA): TGTGCCAGCAGCTTGGGGGGGACTGAGCAGTTCTTC. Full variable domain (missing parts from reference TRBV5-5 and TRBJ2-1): DAGVTQSPTHLIKTRGQQVTLRCSPISGHKSVSWYQQVLGQGPQFIFQYYEKEERGRGNFPDRFSARQFPNYSSELNVNALLLGDSALYLCASSLGGTEQFFGPGTRLTVL.

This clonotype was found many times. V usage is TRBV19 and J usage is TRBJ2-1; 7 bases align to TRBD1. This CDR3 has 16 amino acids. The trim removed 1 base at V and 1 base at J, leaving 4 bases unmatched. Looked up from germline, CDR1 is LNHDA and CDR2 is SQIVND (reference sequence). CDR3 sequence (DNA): TGTGCCAGTAGTATAGGCCCGGACAGGTCCTACAATGAGCAGTTCTTC. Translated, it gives CASSIGPDRSYNEQFF.

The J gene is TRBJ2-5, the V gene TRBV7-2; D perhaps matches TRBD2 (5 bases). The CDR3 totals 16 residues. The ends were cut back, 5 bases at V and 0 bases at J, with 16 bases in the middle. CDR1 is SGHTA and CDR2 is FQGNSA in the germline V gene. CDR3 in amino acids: CASSEERGKYQETQYF. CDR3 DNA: TGTGCCAGCAGCGAGGAACGGGGAAAGTACCAAGAGACCCAGTACTTC.

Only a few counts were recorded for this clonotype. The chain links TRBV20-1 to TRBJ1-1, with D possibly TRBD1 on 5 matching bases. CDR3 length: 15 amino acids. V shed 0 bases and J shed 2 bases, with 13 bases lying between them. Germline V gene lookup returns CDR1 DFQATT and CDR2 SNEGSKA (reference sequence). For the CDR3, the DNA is TGCAGTGCTAGAGATGCGGGGAGGGGAAACACTGAAGCTTTCTTT. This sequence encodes CSARDAGRGNTEAFF.